This paragraph covers one T cell receptor (beta chain) sequence. The antigen is undetermined. The source of the sample is a study of T-cell memory formation after mild COVID-19. Study results and caveats: The CD4+ clones that contracted clustered mainly within CM and EM, and the CD8+ clones concentrated in EMRA.

TCRdb itself ran the 5' RACE reads through MiXCR, one entry per CDR3 protein. The data show about 400,000 distinct CDR3 sequences, with about 20% seen just once and approximately 21% held by the top ten. The CDR3 runs 15 residues. Germline loops: CDR1 MGHDK, CDR2 SYGVNS. The germline V and J ends were trimmed by 3 bases and 0 bases, with 12 bases remaining between them. Sequencing input: PBMCs or a T cell subset sorted from them (not recorded which). The clonotype comes from a man between 18 and 29 years old who had mild COVID-19 (a few samples of this study predate the infection). Cell type and time point are not known. The gene calls are TRBV25-1 and TRBJ2-7; TRBD1 is a possible D gene (5 bases). In nucleotides, the CDR3 is TGTGCCAGCAGTGACTTCAGGGATTCCTCCTACGAGCAGTACTTC. Translation gives CASSDFRDSSYEQYF.